Below, 30 T cell receptor beta chains from the same sample are listed, as sequenced in a study of CD8+ T cells in alopecia areata. Extracted RNA was reverse transcribed, and the resulting cDNA served as sequencing template. Libraries were prepared by immunoSEQ multiplex PCR; TCRdb keeps only in-frame clonotypes and omits some of them. The data contain 100,000 to 150,000 clones, about 50% of them singletons. The sample was CD8+ T cells sorted from blood, taken at week 0. Receptors were obtained from a human donor with alopecia areata.

CDR3 amino acids: CASSLWSGGPDTQYF. The CDR3, as DNA: TGTGCCAGCAGCCTCTGGAGCGGGGGGCCAGATACGCAGTATTTT. J is TRBJ2-3 and V is TRBV7-3; 9 positions match TRBD2. The CDR3 sequence is 15 residues long. The ends lost 5 bases at V and 4 bases at J; junction bases unmatched: 7. In germline, CDR1 is SGHTA, CDR2 FQGTGA.

The chain employs TRBV30 and TRBJ2-2; the D gene is possibly TRBD2 (6 bases). The germline V and J ends were trimmed by 0 bases and 5 bases, with 10 bases remaining between them. The CDR3 has 14 amino acids. Germline CDR1 GTSNPN, CDR2 SVGIG (reference sequence). The CDR3 coding sequence is TGTGCCTGGAGTGTACTGGGAGGAACCGGGGAGCTGTTTTTT. It yields the protein CAWSVLGGTGELFF.

This clone has just a few counts. The genes are TRBV2 and TRBJ2-3, with D unclear. CDR3 length: 13 residues. Deletions cut 7 bases from V and 6 bases from J, with 14 bases between. Germline lookup yields CDR1 SNHLY and CDR2 FYNNEI. The chain's CDR3 is CASMVGYRDTQYF. The CDR3 bases are TGTGCCAGCATGGTAGGGTATAGGGATACGCAGTATTTT.

There are a few counts of this clone. The V call is TRBV29-1, the J call TRBJ2-5, with unresolved D. The CDR3 loop spans 13 amino acids. CDR1 SQVTM and CDR2 ANQGSEA come from the germline V gene. V was trimmed by 6 bases and J by 2 bases, leaving 13 bases between them. The CDR3 sequence: CSVDTSMQETQYF. In DNA, the CDR3 is TGCAGCGTCGATACGTCGATGCAAGAGACCCAGTACTTC.

This clone was observed a handful of times. The V gene is TRBV5-6, the J gene TRBJ1-2; the D gene is possibly TRBD1 (5 bases). This CDR3 is built from 15 residues. Germline V lookup: CDR1 SGHDT, CDR2 YYEEEE. V shed 3 bases and J shed 3 bases, with 15 bases lying between them. CDR3 amino acids: CASSWGPRVDYGYTF. CDR3 bases: TGTGCCAGCAGCTGGGGACCGCGGGTGGACTATGGCTACACCTTC.

CDR3 sequence reads: CASSLHGETQYF. DNA of the CDR3: TGTGCCAGCAGCTTACATGGAGAGACCCAGTACTTC. J is TRBJ2-5 and V is TRBV7-9; D unresolved. Trimming left V 2 bases short and J 4 bases short, with 5 bases between. CDR1 SEHNR and CDR2 FQNEAQ come from the germline V gene (reference sequence). The length of the CDR3 is 12 residues.

The chain uses TRBV7-2 and TRBJ2-2; 10 positions match TRBD2. The CDR3 is made up of 17 amino acids. The germline V gene has CDR1 SGHTA and CDR2 FQGNSA. Trimming cost V 5 bases and J 1 base; bases outside gene matches: 7. In nucleotides, the CDR3 is TGTGCCAGCAGCCCGTTTCTAGCGGGGGAGAACACCGGGGAGCTGTTTTTT. Protein: CASSPFLAGENTGELFF.

The chain combines TRBV5-4 with TRBJ2-2; 8 bases map to TRBD1. Germline-derived CDR1 and CDR2 are SGHNT and YYREEE (reference sequence). V shed 3 bases, J shed 3 bases, and the junction held 7 bases outside the gene matches. The CDR3 is 16 amino acids. In DNA form, the CDR3 reads TGTGCCAGCAGCTCGATGGACAGGGTACACACCGGGGAGCTGTTTTTT. It specifies CASSSMDRVHTGELFF.

CDR3 amino acids: CASSQEFSGGAQTQYF. The CDR3 nucleotides are TGCGCCAGCAGCCAAGAGTTTAGCGGGGGGGCTCAGACCCAGTACTTC. The chain uses TRBV4-3 and TRBJ2-5, with 11 bases aligning to TRBD2. V was pared by 0 bases and J by 6 bases, with 6 bases of the junction left unmatched. Germline CDR1 and CDR2: LGHNA and YSLEER. The CDR3 length is 16 residues.

This clone was counted only a few times. The V gene is TRBV29-1, the J gene TRBJ2-7; 7 bases align to TRBD2. From germline, CDR1 is SQVTM and CDR2 ANQGSEA. This CDR3 has 11 amino acids. V trimming: 4 bases; J trimming: 6 bases; junction bases outside the gene matches: 3. DNA for the CDR3: TGCAGCGTTGTCGGGGGGTCCGAGCAGTACTTC. Residues: CSVVGGSEQYF.

This clone is labeled large. This chain uses TRBV4-3 with TRBJ2-1, with D unresolved. This CDR3 contains 14 residues. The V gene lost 2 bases and the J gene lost 4 bases, with 9 bases spanning the gap. CDR1 LGHNA and CDR2 YSLEER come from the germline V gene. This CDR3 reads CASSQRSGYNEQFF. The CDR3 DNA follows: TGCGCCAGCAGCCAAAGATCGGGTTACAATGAGCAGTTCTTC.

The J gene is TRBJ2-5, the V gene TRBV11-2; D call uncertain. Per germline, CDR1 SGHAT and CDR2 FQNNGV. V was clipped by 4 bases and J by 7 bases, with 7 bases between them. The CDR3 consists of 11 residues. As DNA, the CDR3 is TGTGCCAGCAGCTGGGCCGGGACCCAGTACTTC. Translating it yields CASSWAGTQYF.

The chain has TRBV5-6 and TRBJ1-2; 8 positions agree with TRBD1. V dropped 2 bases and J dropped 4; count of bases not matched to a gene: 7. Looked up from germline, CDR1 is SGHDT and CDR2 is YYEEEE. The CDR3 sequence is 15 residues long. CDR3 nucleotide sequence: TGTGCCAGCAGCTTCATGGACAGGGTATTCTATGGCTACACCTTC. Amino acids: CASSFMDRVFYGYTF. Drawing the rest from reference TRBV5-6 and TRBJ1-2, the complete variable domain is DAGVTQSPTHLIKTRGQQVTLRCSPKSGHDTVSWYQQALGQGPQFIFQYYEEEERQRGNFPDRFSGHQFPNYSSELNVNALLLGDSALYLCASSFMDRVFYGYTFGSGTRLTVV.

The rearrangement joins TRBV20-1 to TRBJ1-5, with a weak D call TRBD1 (6 bases). Germline V gene data show CDR1 as DFQATT and CDR2 as SNEGSKA (reference sequence). This CDR3 has 10 residues. In DNA form, the CDR3 reads TGCAGCACAGGGTATCAGCCCCAGCATTTT. It is translated as CSTGYQPQHF.

The gene calls are TRBV4-3 and TRBJ1-1, with D uncertain. This CDR3 comprises 13 residues. Trimming stripped 5 bases from V and 1 base from J, with 8 bases between. Germline loops: CDR1 LGHNA, CDR2 YSLEER. The CDR3 is CASSAAENTEAFF. The CDR3 bases are TGCGCCAGCAGCGCGGCGGAGAACACTGAAGCTTTCTTT.

This clone occurred a few times. The V and J genes are TRBV7-9 and TRBJ2-5; TRBD1 agrees at 9 bases. With V trimmed by 8 bases and J by 5 bases, 15 bases remained unmatched. Germline V lookup: CDR1 SEHNR, CDR2 FQNEAQ (reference sequence). The CDR3 runs 16 residues. Here the CDR3 DNA reads TGTGCCAGCTCCGTCCCCGGGACAGGGATCATCGAGACCCAGTACTTC. Residues: CASSVPGTGIIETQYF.

The genes are TRBV2 and TRBJ1-1; D is possibly TRBD1 (5 bases). V was clipped by 6 bases and J by 1 base, with 12 bases between them. Looked up from germline, CDR1 is SNHLY and CDR2 is FYNNEI. The CDR3 is 14 amino acids. CDR3 sequence (DNA): TGTGCCAGCAGGCCGGGAAGGGGGAACACTGAAGCTTTCTTT. Encoded protein: CASRPGRGNTEAFF. Combining the CDR3 with reference TRBV2 and TRBJ1-1 gives the whole variable domain EPEVTQTPSHQVTQMGQEVILRCVPISNHLYFYWYRQILGQKVEFLVSFYNNEISEKSEIFDDQFSVERPDGSNFTLKIRSTKLEDSAMYFCASRPGRGNTEAFFGQGTRLTVV.

V and J are TRBV5-6 and TRBJ1-4, with D perhaps matching TRBD1 (6 bases). The germline gives CDR1 SGHDT, CDR2 YYEEEE. V lost 6 bases to trimming and J lost 6 bases, with 9 bases between them. This CDR3 is 12 amino acids long. The CDR3 is CASTRTDEKLFF. The CDR3 DNA sequence: TGTGCCAGCACCAGGACAGATGAAAAACTGTTTTTT.

This clone was recorded a few times. The CDR3, as DNA: TGTGCCACCGAATCGCTGTACAATGAGCAGTTCTTC. Amino acid sequence: CATESLYNEQFF. The chain recombines TRBV7-9 with TRBJ2-1; D gene unclear. CDR3 size: 12 residues. CDR1 and CDR2 (germline): SEHNR, FQNEAQ (reference sequence). Between the trimmed V and J ends, which lost 10 bases and 4 bases, there was a span of 11 bases.

This clone showed up just a few times. This sample includes further DNA sequences coding for the same CDR3. The J gene is TRBJ2-5, the V gene TRBV29-1; D not certain. Germline CDR1 is SQVTM and CDR2 is ANQGSEA. The CDR3 sequence is 10 residues long. With 7 bases removed from V and 4 bases from J, the gap between germline ends came to 7 bases. CDR3 amino acids: CSARRETQYF. CDR3 DNA: TGCAGCGCCCGTAGAGAGACCCAGTACTTC.

V is TRBV29-1 and J is TRBJ1-2, with 9 positions matching TRBD1. Trimming took 6 bases from V and 2 from J; bases not matched to a gene: 7. The CDR3 is 14 residues long. Germline V gene lookup returns CDR1 SQVTM and CDR2 ANQGSEA. The chain's CDR3 is CSVLPGTGNYGYTF. CDR3 DNA: TGCAGCGTCCTACCCGGGACAGGGAACTATGGCTACACCTTC.

V gene TRBV4-2 combines with J gene TRBJ2-3; D possibly uses TRBD1 or TRBD2 (6 bases each). Looked up from germline, CDR1 is LGHNA and CDR2 is YNFKEQ. The CDR3 is 14 residues long. V was shortened by 8 bases and J by 5 bases, with 17 bases between the two germline ends. The CDR3 is CASSPEGGQDTQYF. The CDR3 nucleotides are TGTGCCAGCTCTCCGGAGGGGGGCCAAGATACGCAGTATTTT.

This clone was observed a single time. The genes are TRBV27 and TRBJ1-6; D remains ambiguous. CDR3 length equals 12 residues. Germline V gene lookup returns CDR1 MNHEY and CDR2 SMNVEV (reference sequence). Trimming left V 9 bases short and J 6 bases short, with 9 bases between. The CDR3 region is CASSDGNSPLHF. As DNA, the CDR3 is TGTGCCAGTTCGGATGGTAATTCACCCCTCCACTTT.

This clone was found a few times. The junction and the germline gene differ at one end; a read error may be behind it. This chain connects TRBV5-1 to TRBJ2-6, with 9 bases fitting TRBD1. Germline V CDR1 and CDR2: SGHRS, YFSETQ. The CDR3 has 17 residues. The DNA of the CDR3 is TGCGCCAGCAGTTTGGGACAGGGCGGCTCTGGGGCCAACGTCCTGACTTTC. It codes for CASSLGQGGSGANVLTF.

There are a few counts of this clone. This chain uses TRBV11-2 with TRBJ2-7, with 7 nucleotides matching TRBD1. Germline CDR1 SGHAT, CDR2 FQNNGV. V was clipped by 4 bases and J by 4 bases; unmatched bases: 1. The CDR3 has 12 residues. The DNA for the CDR3 is TGTGCCAGCAGCTGGGACAGATACGAGCAGTACTTC. Translation: CASSWDRYEQYF.

The rearrangement links TRBV2 to TRBJ1-1; no clear D gene. Trimming shortened V by 6 bases and J by 0 bases, and 11 bases separated the two germline ends. Germline V gene data show CDR1 as SNHLY and CDR2 as FYNNEI. The CDR3 spans 14 residues. CDR3 nucleotide sequence: TGTGCCAGCAGGGCGGTGAACATGAACACTGAAGCTTTCTTT. This codes for CASRAVNMNTEAFF.

The chain employs TRBV7-9 and TRBJ2-5, with TRBD1 identical over 7 bases. The germline CDR1 and CDR2 sequences are SEHNR and FQNEAQ (reference sequence). V shed 5 bases, J shed 3 bases, and the junction held 9 bases outside the gene matches. This CDR3 is 15 amino acids long. The CDR3 sequence: CASSPNDREEETQYF. Here the CDR3 DNA reads TGTGCCAGCAGCCCCAATGACAGGGAAGAAGAGACCCAGTACTTC.

This clone was observed a handful of times. The rearrangement uses TRBV2 and TRBJ2-6; D remains unclear. The CDR3 has 17 residues. Germline CDR1 SNHLY, CDR2 FYNNEI. Trimming took 4 bases from V and 0 from J, leaving 13 bases between them. The CDR3 loop is CASSVEQTFSGANVLTF. The DNA for the CDR3 is TGTGCCAGCAGTGTAGAACAGACATTCTCTGGGGCCAACGTCCTGACTTTC.

The table lists this clone with a count of one. This chain uses TRBV5-1 with TRBJ1-5, with D tentatively TRBD1 (6 bases). This CDR3 is 15 amino acids long. Trimming stripped 1 base from V and 3 bases from J, with 11 bases between. Germline V gene sequence: CDR1 SGHRS, CDR2 YFSETQ. The CDR3 sequence is CASSLTGTFNQPQHF. CDR3 DNA: TGCGCCAGCAGCTTGACCGGGACATTCAATCAGCCCCAGCATTTT.

The J gene is TRBJ2-7, the V gene TRBV30; 7 nucleotides line up with TRBD1. Trimming took 2 bases from V and 0 from J; bases not matched to a gene: 10. Germline V gene lookup returns CDR1 GTSNPN and CDR2 SVGIG (reference sequence). CDR3 length equals 16 residues. The CDR3 reads CAWSSQGRSYSYEQYF. The CDR3 bases are TGTGCCTGGAGTTCACAGGGGCGTTCGTACTCCTACGAGCAGTACTTC.